The 29 T cell receptor beta chains listed next were all sequenced from one sample in a study of T cell repertoires in cytomegalovirus infection. From the reads, TCRdb called clonotypes with MiXCR, one entry per CDR3 protein. The data contain 200,000 to 300,000 distinct CDR3 sequences, approximately 10% of them seen just once; the ten biggest clones take up less than 15%. Sequencing was done on a sample of PBMCs. The source is a human donor in good health (CMV status not recorded). Some clones in this sample may be carry-over from other donors' samples.

This clonotype has a count of ten or more. The chain joins TRBV7-2 to TRBJ1-3; D remains unclear. Germline V gives CDR1 SGHTA, CDR2 FQGNSA. The CDR3 loop spans 14 amino acids. The ends were cut back, 5 bases at V and 1 base at J, with 9 bases in the middle. CDR3 in amino acids: CASSRGRSGNTIYF. Written as DNA, the CDR3 is TGTGCCAGCAGCCGAGGGCGATCTGGAAACACCATATATTTT. The full variable domain, completed using reference TRBV7-2 and TRBJ1-3, is GAGVSQSPSNKVTEKGKDVELRCDPISGHTALYWYRQSLGQGLEFLIYFQGNSAPDKSGLPSDRFSAERTGGSVSTLTIQRTQQEDSAVYLCASSRGRSGNTIYFGEGSWLTVV.

This clonotype appeared many times. The V call is TRBV7-2, the J call TRBJ2-6, with D possibly matching TRBD2 (6 bases). The CDR3 covers 17 residues. V was trimmed by 2 bases and J by 3 bases, leaving 14 bases between them. Germline-derived CDR1 and CDR2 are SGHTA and FQGNSA. The CDR3 region is CASSLSSGVRGANVLTF. CDR3 nucleotides: TGTGCCAGCAGCTTAAGTTCGGGGGTGCGTGGGGCCAACGTCCTGACTTTC.

This clonotype was observed many times. The rearrangement joins TRBV7-6 to TRBJ1-6; 8 bases agree with TRBD1. The CDR3 totals 15 residues. V lost 0 bases and J lost 7; bases outside the gene matches: 2. Germline V CDR1 and CDR2: SGHVS, FNYEAQ. For the CDR3, the DNA is TGTGCCAGCAGCTTAGCGGCAGGGGGCAATTCACCCCTCCACTTT. Amino acids: CASSLAAGGNSPLHF.

This clonotype showed up many times. The rearrangement joins TRBV7-2 to TRBJ1-3; perhaps TRBD1 as D (5 bases). With 5 bases removed from V and 1 base from J, the gap between germline ends came to 12 bases. Per the germline V gene, CDR1 is SGHTA and CDR2 is FQGNSA. CDR3 size: 15 residues. The CDR3 protein is CASSPYGGSGNTIYF. The CDR3 DNA sequence: TGTGCCAGCAGCCCCTACGGGGGGTCTGGAAACACCATATATTTT.

At least ten counts were recorded for this clonotype. The chain couples TRBV3-1 to TRBJ1-1; weak D call: TRBD1 (6 bases). Germline V gene lookup returns CDR1 LGHDT and CDR2 YNNKEL (reference sequence). The CDR3 contains 13 residues. V was cut by 1 base and J by 5 bases, with 8 bases left in between. This CDR3 reads CASSQAGTTEAFF. The CDR3, as DNA: TGTGCCAGCAGCCAAGCCGGGACAACTGAAGCTTTCTTT.

This clonotype was seen at least ten times. The CDR3 sequence is CASSSDGSVFGEQYF. In DNA form, the CDR3 reads TGTGCCAGCAGCTCAGACGGCTCGGTTTTCGGGGAGCAGTACTTC. V is TRBV7-2 and J is TRBJ2-7; D is undetermined. Trimming pared 4 bases from V and 7 bases from J, leaving 20 bases between. Per germline, CDR1 SGHTA and CDR2 FQGNSA. The CDR3 covers 15 residues.

This clonotype has a count of ten or more. This CDR3 is CASSFPAERSYEQYF. In DNA form, the CDR3 reads TGTGCCAGCAGCTTTCCCGCGGAACGCTCCTACGAGCAGTACTTC. The V and J genes are TRBV11-2 and TRBJ2-7; D gene unclear. Germline V CDR1 and CDR2: SGHAT, FQNNGV. The CDR3 sequence is 15 residues long. Trimming removed 3 bases from V and 0 bases from J, with 12 bases in between.

The sample holds a few counts of this clonotype. The chain employs TRBV28 and TRBJ1-1, with D uncertain. V was clipped by 6 bases and J by 1 base, with 12 bases between them. The CDR3 loop spans 14 amino acids. Germline values: CDR1 MDHEN, CDR2 SYDVKM. The CDR3 spells CASRSLAENTEAFF. The CDR3 nucleotides are TGTGCCAGCAGATCCCTGGCGGAGAACACTGAAGCTTTCTTT.

Many counts were recorded for this clonotype. The chain joins TRBV7-2 to TRBJ1-6, with 9 positions matching TRBD1. This CDR3 has 20 residues. Per germline, CDR1 SGHTA and CDR2 FQGNSA. J gave up 0 bases and V 0 bases, and 9 bases lay outside the gene matches. The CDR3 DNA follows: TGTGCCAGCAGCTTAGCGGCCCCGGGACAGGGATCCTCCTATAATTCACCCCTCCACTTT. Protein sequence: CASSLAAPGQGSSYNSPLHF.

This clonotype came up a few times. The chain is built from TRBV7-2 and TRBJ2-6; possibly TRBD2 for D (5 bases). The CDR3 loop spans 17 amino acids. Trimming removed 8 bases from V and 7 bases from J, with 24 bases in between. CDR1 is SGHTA, CDR2 FQGNSA, per germline. The CDR3 spells CASSSREWELFANVLTF. CDR3 bases: TGTGCCAGCTCCAGCCGAGAGTGGGAGCTCTTCGCCAACGTCCTGACTTTC.

This clonotype was detected many times. The chain uses TRBV7-9 and TRBJ2-1, with a possible D match to TRBD2 (5 bases). Trimming pared 7 bases from V and 3 bases from J, leaving 19 bases between. This CDR3 is 16 amino acids long. CDR1 SEHNR and CDR2 FQNEAQ come from the germline V gene (reference sequence). The CDR3 loop is CASIPEDAGLYNEQFF. In DNA form, the CDR3 reads TGTGCCAGCATTCCTGAGGACGCGGGCCTCTACAATGAGCAGTTCTTC.

This clonotype was found many times. This CDR3 reads CASSQMPLGVYNEQFF. The DNA for the CDR3 is TGTGCCAGCAGTCAAATGCCCCTCGGGGTGTACAATGAGCAGTTCTTC. The chain joins TRBV12-3 or TRBV12-4 to TRBJ2-1; D may be TRBD2 (5 bases). This CDR3 is 16 amino acids long. V lost 5 bases to trimming and J lost 4 bases, with 18 bases between them.

This clonotype appeared once. J is TRBJ2-7 and V is TRBV7-8; maybe TRBD2 (7 bases). This CDR3 spans 15 amino acids. V was pared by 4 bases and J by 3 bases, with 16 bases between. Germline V gene data show CDR1 as SGHVS and CDR2 as FQNEAQ. The CDR3 coding sequence is TGTGCCAGCAGCTGGGGGGGGGGGCAGGGCTACGAGCAGTACTTC. Translating gives CASSWGGGQGYEQYF.

This clonotype appeared a few times. The chain employs TRBV18 and TRBJ1-5; D might be TRBD1 (6 bases). Germline CDR1 is KGHSH and CDR2 is LQKENI. With 3 bases removed from V and 3 bases from J, the gap between germline ends came to 15 bases. This CDR3 comprises 16 residues. CDR3 nucleotide sequence: TGTGCCAGCTCACCGCTCCCCCCAGGGGACAATCAGCCCCAGCATTTT. It translates to CASSPLPPGDNQPQHF.

The rearrangement joins TRBV12-3 or TRBV12-4 to TRBJ2-5; the D gene could be TRBD1 or TRBD2 (5 bases each). Deletions cut 3 bases from V and 5 bases from J, with 10 bases between. There are 13 residues in the CDR3. Here the CDR3 DNA reads TGTGCCAGCAGTTTTGGGACCTGGGAGACCCAGTACTTC. The encoded protein is CASSFGTWETQYF.

This clonotype was detected ten times or more. This chain uses TRBV7-2 with TRBJ2-7; 12 positions match TRBD2. From germline, CDR1 is SGHTA and CDR2 FQGNSA. This CDR3 has 18 amino acids. The V gene end was trimmed by 0 bases and the J gene end by 0 bases; junction bases not matched to a gene: 6. In DNA, the CDR3 is TGTGCCAGCAGCTTAGCCCCGGGACTAGCGGGTCTCTCCTACGAGCAGTACTTC. It encodes CASSLAPGLAGLSYEQYF.

This clonotype was counted at least ten times. V usage is TRBV12-3 or TRBV12-4 and J usage is TRBJ2-7; D is undetermined. V was clipped by 3 bases and J by 0 bases, with 15 bases between them. CDR3 length: 16 residues. The DNA of the CDR3 is TGTGCCAGCAGTTTCCCCCCCGTGGGAAGCTCCTACGAGCAGTACTTC. Its translation: CASSFPPVGSSYEQYF.

The chain has TRBV7-8 and TRBJ1-1; 10 positions match TRBD1. This CDR3 has 16 residues. Germline V gene sequence: CDR1 SGHVS, CDR2 FQNEAQ. The junction had 16 bases not matched to a gene; V was cut back by 4 bases and J by 11 bases. The DNA of the CDR3 is TGTGCCAGCAGCTACCGGACTGGACAGGGGGTCCTTGTTGCTTTCTTT. Translating gives CASSYRTGQGVLVAFF.

This clonotype was seen ten or more times. The chain combines TRBV7-9 with TRBJ2-1, with a possible D match to TRBD2 (7 bases). Germline loops: CDR1 SEHNR, CDR2 FQNEAQ (reference sequence). The CDR3 length is 16 residues. Between the trimmed V and J ends, which lost 5 bases and 0 bases, there was a span of 14 bases. The CDR3 loop is CASSHRGAVSYNEQFF. CDR3 DNA sequence: TGTGCCAGCAGCCACCGGGGGGCAGTCTCCTACAATGAGCAGTTCTTC. Supplemented by reference TRBV7-9 and TRBJ2-1, the full variable domain reads DTGVSQNPRHKITKRGQNVTFRCDPISEHNRLYWYRQTLGQGPEFLTYFQNEAQLEKSRLLSDRFSAERPKGSFSTLEIQRTEQGDSAMYLCASSHRGAVSYNEQFFGPGTRLTVL.

This clonotype was seen repeatedly, ten times or more. The CDR3 region has the DNA TGTGCCAGCAGTGACACCTATGGCTACACCTTC. It yields the protein CASSDTYGYTF. The chain links TRBV12-3 or TRBV12-4 to TRBJ1-2; no definite D call. Trimming shortened V by 5 bases and J by 4 bases, and 5 bases separated the two germline ends. The CDR3 consists of 11 residues.

This clonotype was seen repeatedly, ten times or more. The gene calls are TRBV27 and TRBJ2-7; 9 bases fit TRBD1. CDR3 length: 15 residues. With 3 bases clipped from V and 6 bases from J, the junction kept 9 bases outside the gene matches. Germline assignment: CDR1 MNHEY and CDR2 SMNVEV (reference sequence). CDR3 sequence (DNA): TGTGCCAGCAGTTTCCCGGGACAGGGATTGGCCGAGCAGTACTTC. Residues: CASSFPGQGLAEQYF.

This clonotype was counted between two and nine times. V is TRBV12-3 or TRBV12-4 and J is TRBJ2-2, with 8 bases fitting TRBD2. The CDR3 runs to 15 residues. Trimming removed 8 bases from V and 1 base from J; junction bases left unmatched: 6. The CDR3 region has the DNA TGTGCCAGCGGGCCGACTAGCGTGAACACCGGGGAGCTGTTTTTT. Amino acids: CASGPTSVNTGELFF.

This clonotype was seen at least ten times. The rearrangement joins TRBV7-2 to TRBJ1-1; possible D gene TRBD1, 5 bases. Trimming shortened V by 4 bases and J by 1 base, and 13 bases separated the two germline ends. The germline V gene encodes CDR1 SGHTA and CDR2 FQGNSA. CDR3 length: 15 amino acids. CDR3: CASSSYGTPNTEAFF. CDR3 bases: TGTGCCAGCAGCTCATACGGGACGCCGAACACTGAAGCTTTCTTT.

V gene TRBV20-1 combines with J gene TRBJ2-1, with 9 bases aligning to TRBD1. The germline CDR1 and CDR2 sequences are DFQATT and SNEGSKA (reference sequence). J gave up 2 bases and V 0 bases, and 11 bases lay outside the gene matches. The CDR3 runs to 18 residues. The chain's CDR3 is CSAREQGAAPAPYNEQFF. Written as DNA, the CDR3 is TGCAGTGCTAGAGAACAGGGGGCAGCGCCGGCCCCCTACAATGAGCAGTTCTTC.

The rearrangement joins TRBV28 to TRBJ1-1; D unclear. The germline V gene has CDR1 MDHEN and CDR2 SYDVKM. There are 13 residues in the CDR3. V was cut by 6 bases and J by 0 bases, with 8 bases left in between. In DNA, the CDR3 is TGTGCCAGCAGAAGCTACATGAACACTGAAGCTTTCTTT. Amino acid sequence: CASRSYMNTEAFF.

This clonotype was counted ten times or more. The chain couples TRBV5-5 to TRBJ1-1; D is possibly TRBD1 (6 bases). The CDR3 extends over 13 amino acids. With 4 bases removed from V and 3 bases from J, the gap between germline ends came to 10 bases. Germline CDR1 SGHKS, CDR2 YYEKEE (reference sequence). The CDR3 reads CASSPGHHTEAFF. CDR3 nucleotides: TGTGCCAGCAGCCCGGGACACCACACTGAAGCTTTCTTT.

This clonotype was recorded at least ten times. The CDR3 sequence: CASSIARGKPYEQYF. Written as DNA, the CDR3 is TGTGCCAGTAGTATCGCCAGGGGCAAACCTTACGAGCAGTACTTC. The gene calls are TRBV19 and TRBJ2-7, with a tentative D call TRBD1 (6 bases). The CDR3 has 15 amino acids. Trimming left V 3 bases short and J 4 bases short, with 16 bases between. Germline V gene lookup returns CDR1 LNHDA and CDR2 SQIVND (reference sequence).

The J gene is TRBJ1-6, the V gene TRBV7-2; D is perhaps TRBD1 (6 bases). This CDR3 spans 19 amino acids. V gave up 2 bases and J gave up 3 bases, with 20 bases separating them. Per the germline V gene, CDR1 is SGHTA and CDR2 is FQGNSA. CDR3 coding DNA: TGTGCCAGCAGCTTACAATTTCTCATCCAGGACAGCTATAATTCACCCCTCCACTTT. Translating it yields CASSLQFLIQDSYNSPLHF.

The rearrangement uses TRBV20-1 and TRBJ1-6, with D uncertain. Germline V CDR1 and CDR2: DFQATT, SNEGSKA (reference sequence). Trimming shortened V by 3 bases and J by 5 bases, and 14 bases separated the two germline ends. This CDR3 has 15 residues. The CDR3 DNA reads as TGCAGTGCTAGTCGGCTCGGAGCCAATAATTCACCCCTCCACTTT. Its protein product is CSASRLGANNSPLHF.